A single sample gave rise to the 18 T cell receptor beta chains below, sequenced in a study of CD8+CD57+ T cells in acquired aplastic anemia. Profiles of TCR beta VDJ and CDR3 were generated from a genomic DNA template. In TCRdb, the reads were re-called with MiXCR into one record per CDR3 protein. The table has roughly 150,000 distinct CDR3 sequences, about 48% seen once. Specimen: sorted CD4+, CD8+, or CD8+CD57+ T cells (not recorded which) from PBMCs. The receptors derive from a human donor in good health.

This clonotype came up a few times. This chain connects TRBV15 to TRBJ1-6, with D perhaps matching TRBD1 (6 bases). V was shortened by 1 base and J by 9 bases, with 16 bases between the two germline ends. Looked up from germline, CDR1 is LNHNV and CDR2 is YYDKDF (reference sequence). The CDR3 loop spans 16 amino acids. This CDR3 is CATSRAGTLIRSPLHF. Here the CDR3 DNA reads TGTGCCACCAGCAGAGCCGGGACACTTATACGTTCACCCCTCCACTTT.

This sequence joins TRBV9 and TRBJ2-5; 10 nucleotides agree with TRBD2. The ends lost 3 bases at V and 3 bases at J; junction bases unmatched: 8. CDR1 is SGDLS, CDR2 YYNGEE, per germline. This CDR3 comprises 16 residues. This CDR3 reads CASSETPGLAKETQYF. The DNA for the CDR3 is TGTGCCAGCAGCGAAACTCCGGGACTAGCGAAAGAGACCCAGTACTTC.

The V call is TRBV24-1, the J call TRBJ2-3, with D uncertain. CDR1 KGHDR and CDR2 SFDVKD come from the germline V gene. The CDR3 runs 14 residues. V was cut by 5 bases and J by 0 bases, with 8 bases left in between. The chain's CDR3 is CATSAPLSTDTQYF. The CDR3 DNA follows: TGTGCCACCAGTGCCCCACTTAGCACAGATACGCAGTATTTT.

V is TRBV10-3 and J is TRBJ2-1, with 9 bases identical to TRBD1. Germline V gives CDR1 ENHRY, CDR2 SYGVKD. CDR3 size: 17 residues. V lost 10 bases and J lost 10; bases outside the gene matches: 23. The CDR3 DNA reads TGTGCCAGCAGACCCGGGACAGGGAGCCCTCTTAGCGGGGAGCAGTTCTTC. Protein: CASRPGTGSPLSGEQFF.

This clonotype was seen many times. CDR3 region: CSARDGGDWNQPQHF. Here the CDR3 DNA reads TGCAGTGCTAGAGATGGGGGGGATTGGAATCAGCCCCAGCATTTT. The J gene is TRBJ1-5, the V gene TRBV20-1; perhaps TRBD1 as D (5 bases). Germline V gene lookup returns CDR1 DFQATT and CDR2 SNEGSKA (reference sequence). This CDR3 contains 15 residues. The V and J ends lost 0 bases and 4 bases respectively, with 13 bases between them.

Worth noting for this clonotype: One end of the junction is discordant with germline, which a read error may explain. V and J are TRBV20-1 and TRBJ1-6, with 7 positions matching TRBD1. Germline CDR1 and CDR2: DFQATT and SNEGSKA (reference sequence). The CDR3 contains 15 residues. The CDR3 DNA sequence: TGCGGTGCCCCGACAGGGATCTCCTATAATTCACCCCTCCGCTTT. This translates into CGAPTGISYNSPLRF.

The table lists this clonotype with a count of one. J is TRBJ2-1 and V is TRBV24-1, with D perhaps TRBD1 (6 bases). This CDR3 has 14 amino acids. Looked up from germline, CDR1 is KGHDR and CDR2 is SFDVKD. V gave up 6 bases and J gave up 8 bases, with 16 bases separating them. The CDR3 protein is CATSSNHRDDEQFF. The CDR3 nucleotides read TGTGCCACCAGTTCAAATCACAGGGACGATGAGCAGTTCTTC.

The rearrangement links TRBV7-9 to TRBJ2-2; D possibly uses TRBD1 or TRBD2 (5 bases each). This CDR3 is built from 12 residues. Per the germline V gene, CDR1 is SEHNR and CDR2 is FQNEAQ (reference sequence). Trimming stripped 5 bases from V and 9 bases from J, with 10 bases between. CDR3 coding DNA: TGTGCCAGCAGCCTCGGGACGCGGGAGCTGTTTTTT. It translates to CASSLGTRELFF.

Details on this clonotype: A read error is possible here, since a much larger clone lies one base away. This chain links TRBV6-1 with TRBJ2-1; 10 nucleotides agree with TRBD1. The CDR3 consists of 15 residues. Germline CDR1 reads MNHNS; CDR2 reads SASEGT. V shed 6 bases, J shed 4 bases, and the junction held 6 bases outside the gene matches. In DNA form, the CDR3 reads TGTGCCAGCAGAAACGACAGGGGGCAGTACAATGAGCAGTTCTTC. Residues: CASRNDRGQYNEQFF.

The chain recombines TRBV10-2 with TRBJ1-2, with a weak D call TRBD1 (5 bases). Trimming removed 3 bases from V and 1 base from J, with 6 bases in between. This CDR3 contains 13 residues. Germline CDR1 is WSHSY and CDR2 is SAAADI. The CDR3 nucleotides are TGCGCCAGCAGTGAAGACAGTAACTATGGCTACACCTTC. Protein: CASSEDSNYGYTF.

This clonotype has only a few counts. The chain uses TRBV2 and TRBJ2-7; 9 bases align to TRBD2. The germline CDR1 and CDR2 sequences are SNHLY and FYNNEI. Losses at the gene ends were 9 bases for V and 3 bases for J; bases not matched to a gene: 3. The CDR3 covers 12 residues. The CDR3 region has the DNA TGTGCCAGTCGACTAGCGGACTACGAGCAGTACTTC. Its protein product is CASRLADYEQYF.

This clonotype was seen repeatedly, ten times or more. This chain connects TRBV7-2 to TRBJ2-7; 8 bases are a match to TRBD2. Germline V gives CDR1 SGHTA, CDR2 FQGNSA. The V segment lost 0 bases and the J segment 1 base; nucleotides outside the gene matches: 2. The CDR3 length is 15 residues. The DNA for the CDR3 is TGTGCCAGCAGCTTAGCTAGCGGGGCGTCCTACGAGCAGTACTTC. Amino acids: CASSLASGASYEQYF.

V gene TRBV20-1 combines with J gene TRBJ1-3; no clear D. This CDR3 is 13 amino acids long. In germline, CDR1 is DFQATT, CDR2 SNEGSKA (reference sequence). Trimming took off 0 bases at V and 3 bases at J, with 6 bases between the two ends. The chain's CDR3 is CSARDLRGNTIYF. In nucleotides, the CDR3 is TGCAGTGCTAGAGACTTACGTGGAAACACCATATATTTT.

This chain joins TRBV20-1 and TRBJ1-2; D call uncertain. V lost 3 bases to trimming and J lost 0 bases, with 14 bases between them. CDR1 is DFQATT and CDR2 is SNEGSKA in the germline V gene (reference sequence). This CDR3 comprises 15 residues. The CDR3 nucleotides are TGCAGTGCTAGGAGTACAGAGTTAGCTAACTATGGCTACACCTTC. Translating it yields CSARSTELANYGYTF.

V is TRBV4-2 and J is TRBJ2-7, with D maybe TRBD1 (6 bases). Trimming cost V 0 bases and J 2 bases, with 26 bases left between them. From germline, CDR1 is LGHNA and CDR2 YNFKEQ. The length of the CDR3 is 20 residues. The CDR3 region has the DNA TGTGCCAGCAGCCAAGAGATCCTACCCACAGGGTTTTCGACCCCCTACGAGCAGTACTTC. Translation gives CASSQEILPTGFSTPYEQYF.

This chain links TRBV28 with TRBJ2-1; D unclear. V was trimmed by 10 bases and J by 9 bases, leaving 22 bases between them. Per the germline V gene, CDR1 is MDHEN and CDR2 is SYDVKM. The CDR3 is made up of 14 amino acids. Here the CDR3 DNA reads TGTGCCAACAGCCCCAAATGGTTGGCGGCTGAGCAGTTCTTC. Amino acid sequence: CANSPKWLAAEQFF.

The sample holds one count of this clonotype. The chain combines TRBV29-1 with TRBJ2-7; no definite D call. The CDR3 spans 13 residues. CDR1 SQVTM and CDR2 ANQGSEA come from the germline V gene. Trimming removed 8 bases at V and 3 bases at J, with 17 bases between. CDR3 nucleotides: TGCAGCAGTTCCGGCCGAGACGGCTACGAGCAGTACTTC. It is translated as CSSSGRDGYEQYF.

A note on this clonotype: At one boundary the junction diverges from the germline segment, which might be a read error. The V gene is TRBV7-9, the J gene TRBJ2-5; 12 nucleotides line up with TRBD2. Germline V gene data show CDR1 as SEHNR and CDR2 as FQNEAQ (reference sequence). CDR3 size: 15 residues. CDR3 sequence reads: CASSLGLAGSETQHF. CDR3 DNA: TGTGCCAGCAGCCTCGGACTAGCGGGAAGTGAGACCCAGCACTTC.